This TCR beta chain was sequenced for a study of long-term antiretroviral therapy in people with HIV. V lost 1 base to trimming and J lost 6 bases, with 6 bases between them. The germline CDR1 and CDR2 sequences are SGHTA and FQGNSA. The CDR3 runs to 12 residues. Every participant gave one or more pre-ART and two or more post-ART PBMC samples. Run at survey level, the immunoSEQ assay was version v3.0. The data were produced by immunoSEQ multiplex PCR, yet TCRdb's version contains in-frame clones alone and is incomplete. Of 10,000 to 15,000 clones listed, about 87% were seen once; the top ten hold under 25%.

The sample consisted of unsorted PBMCs, taken 2.1 years after starting antiretroviral therapy. This sequence joins TRBV7-2 and TRBJ1-1; unclear D gene. This receptor was taken from a woman between 35 and 50 years old with HIV. CDR3 DNA: TGTGCCAGCAGCTTAGTTTTATCTGAAGCTTTCTTT. Protein sequence: CASSLVLSEAFF.